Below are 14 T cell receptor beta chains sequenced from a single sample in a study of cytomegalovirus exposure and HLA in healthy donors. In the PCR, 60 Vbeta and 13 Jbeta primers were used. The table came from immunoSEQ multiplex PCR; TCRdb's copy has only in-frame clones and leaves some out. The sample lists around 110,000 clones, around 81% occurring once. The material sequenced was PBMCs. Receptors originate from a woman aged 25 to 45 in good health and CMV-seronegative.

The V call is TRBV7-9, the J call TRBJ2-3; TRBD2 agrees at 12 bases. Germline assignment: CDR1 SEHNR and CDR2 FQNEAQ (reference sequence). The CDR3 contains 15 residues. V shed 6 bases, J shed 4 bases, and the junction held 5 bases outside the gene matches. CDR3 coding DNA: TGTGCCAGCAGTCGACTAGCGGGAGTCGCAGATACGCAGTATTTT. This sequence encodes CASSRLAGVADTQYF.

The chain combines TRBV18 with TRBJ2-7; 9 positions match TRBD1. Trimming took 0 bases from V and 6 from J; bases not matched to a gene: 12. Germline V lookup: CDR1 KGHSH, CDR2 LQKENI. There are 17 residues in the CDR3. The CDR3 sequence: CASSPPKRTGAVSEQYF. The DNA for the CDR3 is TGTGCCAGCTCACCACCTAAAAGGACAGGGGCTGTCAGCGAGCAGTACTTC.

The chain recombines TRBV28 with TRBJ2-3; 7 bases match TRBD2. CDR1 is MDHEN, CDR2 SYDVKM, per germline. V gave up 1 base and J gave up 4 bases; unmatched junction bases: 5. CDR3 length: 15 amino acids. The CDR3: CASSLSRRESDTQYF. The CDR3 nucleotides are TGTGCCAGCAGTTTATCCCGGCGGGAGTCAGATACGCAGTATTTT. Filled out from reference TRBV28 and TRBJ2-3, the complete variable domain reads DVKVTQSSRYLVKRTGEKVFLECVQDMDHENMFWYRQDPGLGLRLIYFSYDVKMKEKGDIPEGYSVSREKKERFSLILESASTNQTSMYLCASSLSRRESDTQYFGPGTRLTVL.

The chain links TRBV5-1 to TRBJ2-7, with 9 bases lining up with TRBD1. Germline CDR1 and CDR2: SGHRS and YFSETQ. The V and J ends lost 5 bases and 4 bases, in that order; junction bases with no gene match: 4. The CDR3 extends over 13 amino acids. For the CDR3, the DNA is TGCGCCAGCAGGGGAGGACAGGGGTACGAGCAGTACTTC. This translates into CASRGGQGYEQYF.

Here the CDR3 reads CASSEGGRFGNTIYF. CDR3 DNA: TGTGCCAGCAGTGAGGGGGGGCGCTTTGGAAACACCATATATTTT. The rearrangement uses TRBV6-1 and TRBJ1-3; D might be TRBD1 (6 bases). The germline V gene has CDR1 MNHNS and CDR2 SASEGT. This CDR3 region has 15 residues. V was trimmed by 3 bases and J by 3 bases, leaving 12 bases between them.

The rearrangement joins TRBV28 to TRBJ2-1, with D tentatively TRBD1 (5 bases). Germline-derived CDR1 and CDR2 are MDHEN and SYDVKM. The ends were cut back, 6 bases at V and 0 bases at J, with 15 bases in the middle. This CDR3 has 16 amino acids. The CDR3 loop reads CASSPNRQSSYNEQFF. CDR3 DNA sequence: TGTGCCAGCAGCCCTAACCGACAGAGCTCCTACAATGAGCAGTTCTTC.

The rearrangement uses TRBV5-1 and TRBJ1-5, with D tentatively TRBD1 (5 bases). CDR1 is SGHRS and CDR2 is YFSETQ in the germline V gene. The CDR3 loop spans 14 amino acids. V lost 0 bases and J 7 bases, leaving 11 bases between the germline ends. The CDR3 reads CASSLAAGNQPQHF. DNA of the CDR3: TGCGCCAGCAGCTTGGCGGCAGGGAACCAGCCCCAGCATTTT.

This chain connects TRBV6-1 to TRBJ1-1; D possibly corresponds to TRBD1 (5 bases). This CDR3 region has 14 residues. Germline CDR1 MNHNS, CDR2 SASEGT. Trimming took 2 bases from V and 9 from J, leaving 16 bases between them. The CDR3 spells CASSESTPRTQAFF. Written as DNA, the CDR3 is TGTGCCAGCAGTGAAAGTACTCCCAGGACACAAGCTTTCTTT.

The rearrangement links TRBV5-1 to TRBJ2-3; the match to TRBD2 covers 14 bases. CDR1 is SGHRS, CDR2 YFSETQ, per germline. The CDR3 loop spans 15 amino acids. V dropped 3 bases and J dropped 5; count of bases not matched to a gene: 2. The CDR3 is CASSSGTSGRDTQYF. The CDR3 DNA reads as TGCGCCAGCAGCTCTGGGACTAGCGGGAGAGATACGCAGTATTTT.

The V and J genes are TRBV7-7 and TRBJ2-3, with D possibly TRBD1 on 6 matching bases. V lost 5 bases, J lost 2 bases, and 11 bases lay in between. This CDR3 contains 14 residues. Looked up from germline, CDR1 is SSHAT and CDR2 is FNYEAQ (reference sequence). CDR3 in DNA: TGTGCCAGCAGCAAGGACAGTTCCACAGATACGCAGTATTTT. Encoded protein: CASSKDSSTDTQYF.

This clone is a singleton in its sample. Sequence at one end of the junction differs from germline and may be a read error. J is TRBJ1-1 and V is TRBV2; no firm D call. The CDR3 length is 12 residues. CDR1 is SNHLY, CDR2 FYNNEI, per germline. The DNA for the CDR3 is TGTGCCAGCAGTGACCCCGGACTCCCTGGCCAATTT. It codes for CASSDPGLPGQF.

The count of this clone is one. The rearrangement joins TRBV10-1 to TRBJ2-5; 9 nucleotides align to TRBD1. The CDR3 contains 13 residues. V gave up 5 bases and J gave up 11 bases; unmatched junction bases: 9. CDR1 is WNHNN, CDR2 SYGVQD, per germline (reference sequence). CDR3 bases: TGCGCCAGCAGTACAGGGGGCGCGGGAGAGCAGTACTTC. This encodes CASSTGGAGEQYF.

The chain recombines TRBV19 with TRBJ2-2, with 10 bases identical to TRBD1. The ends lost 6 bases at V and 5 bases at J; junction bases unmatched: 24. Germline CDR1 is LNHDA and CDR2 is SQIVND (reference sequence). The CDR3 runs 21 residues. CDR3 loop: CASRSPRDRGLLKENTGELFF. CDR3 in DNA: TGTGCCAGTAGATCCCCCAGGGACAGGGGCCTCCTGAAGGAAAATACCGGGGAGCTGTTTTTT.

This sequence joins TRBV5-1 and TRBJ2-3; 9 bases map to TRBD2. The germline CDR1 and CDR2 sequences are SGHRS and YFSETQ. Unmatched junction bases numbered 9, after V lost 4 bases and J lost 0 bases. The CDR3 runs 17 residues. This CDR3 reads CASSTGTSSTSTDTQYF. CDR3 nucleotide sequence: TGCGCCAGCAGCACCGGGACTAGCAGCACTAGCACAGATACGCAGTATTTT.